The 15 T cell receptor beta chains reported below all come from one sample, sequenced in a study of technical replicates of blood from several donors. TCRdb's table, derived via immunoSEQ multiplex PCR, lists solely in-frame clones and lacks some. This table holds about 60,000 clones, approximately 86% found once. The source material was PBMCs. The receptors shown here come from a human donor in good health. Some clones in this sample may be carry-over from other donors' samples.

CDR3 loop: CASSSSGAAYGYTF. CDR3 nucleotides: TGCGCCAGCAGCTCGTCAGGTGCCGCCTATGGCTACACCTTC. The genes are TRBV5-1 and TRBJ1-2; D uncertain. Per the germline V gene, CDR1 is SGHRS and CDR2 is YFSETQ. The CDR3 runs 14 residues. V was trimmed by 3 bases and J by 4 bases, leaving 13 bases between them.

This chain uses TRBV5-4 with TRBJ1-3; D uncertain. The germline V gene has CDR1 SGHNT and CDR2 YYREEE (reference sequence). Trimming shortened V by 4 bases and J by 2 bases, and 13 bases separated the two germline ends. The CDR3 runs 15 residues. CDR3: CASSAPGAAGNTIYF. CDR3 nucleotide sequence: TGTGCCAGCAGCGCGCCGGGAGCTGCTGGAAACACCATATATTTT. Drawing the rest from reference TRBV5-4 and TRBJ1-3, the complete variable domain is ETGVTQSPTHLIKTRGQQVTLRCSSQSGHNTVSWYQQALGQGPQFIFQYYREEENGRGNFPPRFSGLQFPNYSSELNVNALELDDSALYLCASSAPGAAGNTIYFGEGSWLTVV.

This chain joins TRBV21-1 and TRBJ1-2; TRBD1 is the table's D call and was not checked against the DNA. TRBV21-1 is classified as a pseudogene. CDR3 length: 15 amino acids. CDR3 coding DNA: TGTGCCAGCACGAAGAGAACAGGGCAGTCGGATGGCTACACCTTC. It yields the protein CASTKRTGQSDGYTF.

This clone showed up just a few times. V gene TRBV14 combines with J gene TRBJ1-1; no firm D call. Germline V CDR1 and CDR2: SGHDN, FVKESK. CDR3 length equals 12 residues. The germline V and J ends were trimmed by 10 bases and 0 bases, with 9 bases remaining between them. In nucleotides, the CDR3 is TGTGCCACCCGGCGGATGAACACTGAAGCTTTCTTT. The encoded protein is CATRRMNTEAFF.

This sequence joins TRBV11-2 and TRBJ2-2; tentative D call: TRBD2 (5 bases). In germline, CDR1 is SGHAT, CDR2 FQNNGV. V dropped 5 bases and J dropped 7 bases, with 23 bases sitting between them. This CDR3 is 17 amino acids long. In DNA form, the CDR3 reads TGTGCCAGCAGCCAAGAGGGTCTAACGGGCTCGGGCGGGGAGCTGTTTTTT. Its protein is CASSQEGLTGSGGELFF. The full variable domain, in which reference TRBV11-2 and TRBJ2-2 provide the parts outside the CDR3, is EAGVAQSPRYKIIEKRQSVAFWCNPISGHATLYWYQQILGQGPKLLIQFQNNGVVDDSQLPKDRFSAERLKGVDSTLKIQPAKLEDSAVYLCASSQEGLTGSGGELFFGEGSRLTVL.

This chain joins TRBV10-2 and TRBJ2-7, with a tentative D call TRBD2 (7 bases). Near its end, the DNA agrees better with TRBJ2-5, so the J call may be wrong. CDR3 length: 14 residues. Germline V gives CDR1 WSHSY, CDR2 SAAADI. The CDR3 DNA follows: TGCGCCAGCAGGAATACGGGGGGCGGGGAGACCCAGTACTTC. Translating gives CASRNTGGGETQYF.

The V gene is TRBV4-3, the J gene TRBJ2-7, with 10 bases identical to TRBD1. V lost 4 bases and J lost 2; bases outside the gene matches: 5. Germline-derived CDR1 and CDR2 are LGHNA and YSLEER. The length of the CDR3 is 15 residues. CDR3 protein: CASSPRDRGPYEQYF. In DNA, the CDR3 is TGCGCCAGCAGCCCGCGTGACAGGGGGCCCTACGAGCAGTACTTC.

The rearrangement uses TRBV19 and TRBJ1-5; 12 nucleotides agree with TRBD1. The CDR3 extends over 16 amino acids. The V gene's germline CDR1 is LNHDA and CDR2 SQIVND (reference sequence). Trimming at V came to 3 bases and at J to 4 bases, leaving 4 bases not matched to a gene. The CDR3 coding sequence is TGTGCCAGTAGTATTGGGACAGGGGGCTGGAATCAGCCCCAGCATTTT. Its protein product is CASSIGTGGWNQPQHF.

The chain is built from TRBV2 and TRBJ2-1, with a tentative D call TRBD1 (7 bases). Between the trimmed V and J ends, which lost 5 bases and 7 bases, there was a span of 12 bases. The CDR3 is 13 amino acids. Germline assignment: CDR1 SNHLY and CDR2 FYNNEI. DNA of the CDR3: TGTGCCAGCAGTCTACAGGGGAGGAATGAGCAGTTCTTC. This gives the protein CASSLQGRNEQFF.

This clone has only one observation. V is TRBV6-5 and J is TRBJ2-7, with TRBD2 as a possible D gene (6 bases). V was trimmed by 4 bases and J by 4 bases, leaving 17 bases between them. CDR3 length: 15 residues. The germline V gene encodes CDR1 MNHEY and CDR2 SVGAGI. The CDR3 bases are TGTGCCAGCAGTTCCCCCTTGCGGGATATTTACGAGCAGTACTTC. This translates into CASSSPLRDIYEQYF.

The chain carries TRBV6-6 and TRBJ2-5; possible D gene TRBD2, 6 bases. The CDR3 spans 14 residues. The germline V gene encodes CDR1 MNHNY and CDR2 SVGAGI (reference sequence). V was cut by 8 bases and J by 5 bases, with 18 bases left in between. The CDR3: CASRNSGNAETQYF. The CDR3 region has the DNA TGTGCCAGCCGGAATAGCGGAAATGCGGAGACCCAGTACTTC.

This rearrangement joins TRBV5-6 to TRBJ1-6; the D is unclear. V was clipped by 1 base and J by 7 bases, with 9 bases between them. This CDR3 is built from 14 residues. The germline gives CDR1 SGHDT, CDR2 YYEEEE. The CDR3 protein is CASSLRYGNSPLHF. CDR3 nucleotide sequence: TGTGCCAGCAGCTTGAGGTACGGGAATTCACCCCTCCACTTT.

The J gene is TRBJ1-2, the V gene TRBV27; 7 bases match TRBD1. Per the germline V gene, CDR1 is MNHEY and CDR2 is SMNVEV (reference sequence). The CDR3 extends over 15 amino acids. V gave up 4 bases and J gave up 4 bases; unmatched junction bases: 9. The CDR3 sequence is CASSSNADRIYGYTF. In DNA, the CDR3 is TGTGCCAGCAGTTCCAATGCGGACAGGATCTATGGCTACACCTTC.

The chain has TRBV13 and TRBJ1-2; tentatively, D is TRBD1 (5 bases). Germline V gene data show CDR1 as PRHDT and CDR2 as FYEKMQ (reference sequence). Trimming pared 5 bases from V and 4 bases from J, leaving 11 bases between. The CDR3 consists of 13 residues. In DNA form, the CDR3 reads TGTGCCAGCAGCATTCGACAGACCTATGGCTACACCTTC. Amino acid sequence: CASSIRQTYGYTF.

The chain combines TRBV7-9 with TRBJ1-2; D call uncertain. V was pared by 2 bases and J by 9 bases, with 16 bases between. Germline CDR1 and CDR2: SEHNR and FQNEAQ (reference sequence). This CDR3 is built from 14 residues. Written as DNA, the CDR3 is TGTGCCAGCAGCTTAAGCGAGGGTCTTTTACGCTACACCTTC. Its translation is CASSLSEGLLRYTF.